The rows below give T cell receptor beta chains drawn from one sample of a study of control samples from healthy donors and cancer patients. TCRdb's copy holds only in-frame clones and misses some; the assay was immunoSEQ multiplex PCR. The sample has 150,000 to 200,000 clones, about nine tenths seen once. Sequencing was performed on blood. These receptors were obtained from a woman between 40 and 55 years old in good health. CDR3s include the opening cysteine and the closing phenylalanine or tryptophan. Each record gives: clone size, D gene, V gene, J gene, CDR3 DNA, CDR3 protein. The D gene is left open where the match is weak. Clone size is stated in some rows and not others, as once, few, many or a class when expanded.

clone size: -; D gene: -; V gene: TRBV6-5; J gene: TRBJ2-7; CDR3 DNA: TGTGCCAGCAGAGCCCCCGGGGAGGCCTACGAGCAGTACTTC; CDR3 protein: CASRAPGEAYEQYF
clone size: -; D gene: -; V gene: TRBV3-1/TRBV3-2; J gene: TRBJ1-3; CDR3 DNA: TGTGCCAGCAGCCAAGAGACCCGGGTCTTGTGGGGAAACACCATATATTTT; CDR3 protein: CASSQETRVLWGNTIYF
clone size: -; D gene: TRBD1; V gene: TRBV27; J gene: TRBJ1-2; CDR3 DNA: TGTGCCAGCAGTTTATCGGCAGGGGGCTATGGCTACACCTTC; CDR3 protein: CASSLSAGGYGYTF
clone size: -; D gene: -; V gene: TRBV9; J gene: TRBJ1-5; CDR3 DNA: TGTGCCAGCAGCGTAACGTTCTATGGCGATCAGCCCCAGCATTTT; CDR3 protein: CASSVTFYGDQPQHF
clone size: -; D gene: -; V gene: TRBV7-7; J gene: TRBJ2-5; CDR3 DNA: TGTGCCAGCAGCCCACTGAGGGGGGGGCCCGCCGAGACCCAGTACTTC; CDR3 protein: CASSPLRGGPAETQYF
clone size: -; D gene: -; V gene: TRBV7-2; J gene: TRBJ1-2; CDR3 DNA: TGTGCCAGCAGCCCGGACAGTAACTATGGCTACACCTTC; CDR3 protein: CASSPDSNYGYTF
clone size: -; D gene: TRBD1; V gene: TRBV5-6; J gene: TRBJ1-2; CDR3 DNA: TGTGCCAGCAGCCCCCGGGACAGTCGGGGCTACACCTTC; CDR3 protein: CASSPRDSRGYTF
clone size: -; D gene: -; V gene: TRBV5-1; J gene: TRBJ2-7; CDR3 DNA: TGCGCCAGCAGCTTCGGGGCCGAGCAGTACTTC; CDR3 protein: CASSFGAEQYF
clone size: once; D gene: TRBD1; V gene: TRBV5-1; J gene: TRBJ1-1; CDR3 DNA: TGCGCCAGCAGCTTGGACAGGGGGTACACTGAAGCTTTCTTT; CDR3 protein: CASSLDRGYTEAFF
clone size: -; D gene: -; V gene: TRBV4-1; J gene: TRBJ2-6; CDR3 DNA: TGCGCCAGCAGCCTGACCGGGGCAGGGCTCTCTGGGGCCAACGTCCTGACTTTC; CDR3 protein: CASSLTGAGLSGANVLTF
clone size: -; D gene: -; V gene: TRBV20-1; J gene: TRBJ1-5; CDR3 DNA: TGCAGTGCTAGAGATGGTCAGCCCCAGCATTTT; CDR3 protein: CSARDGQPQHF
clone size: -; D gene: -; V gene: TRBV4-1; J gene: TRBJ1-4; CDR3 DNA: TGCGCCAGCAGGATGGTGGGAGGTGATGAAAAACTGTTTTTT; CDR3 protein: CASRMVGGDEKLFF
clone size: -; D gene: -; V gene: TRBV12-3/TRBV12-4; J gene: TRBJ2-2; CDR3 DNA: TGTGCCAGTGGGGGGAGCGGCGGGGAGCTGTTTTTT; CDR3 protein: CASGGSGGELFF
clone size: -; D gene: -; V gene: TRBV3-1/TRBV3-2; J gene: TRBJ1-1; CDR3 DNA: TGTGCCAGCAGCCAGGGTATCACTGAAGCTTTCTTT; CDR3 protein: CASSQGITEAFF
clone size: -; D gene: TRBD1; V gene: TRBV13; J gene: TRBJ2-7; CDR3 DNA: TGTGCCAGCAGCTCTCCGGGGACAGGTAACTACGAGCAGTACTTC; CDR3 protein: CASSSPGTGNYEQYF
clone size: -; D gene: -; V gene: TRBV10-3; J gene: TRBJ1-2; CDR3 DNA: TGTGCCATCAAGCCCCTTTCTGAGGTTAATGGCTACACCTTC; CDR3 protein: CAIKPLSEVNGYTF
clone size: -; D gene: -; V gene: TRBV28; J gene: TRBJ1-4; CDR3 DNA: TGTGCCAGCCGGCGGGAAAAACTGTTTTTT; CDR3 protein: CASRREKLFF
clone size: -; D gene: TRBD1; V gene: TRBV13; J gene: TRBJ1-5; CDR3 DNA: TGTGCCAGCAGCTTTGGGACAGGGAGAGGCAATCAGCCCCAGCATTTT; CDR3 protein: CASSFGTGRGNQPQHF
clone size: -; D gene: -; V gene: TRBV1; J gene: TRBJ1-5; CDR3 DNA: TGCACCAGCAGCCAGAGCCCCCAGCCCCAGCATTTT; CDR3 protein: CTSSQSPQPQHF
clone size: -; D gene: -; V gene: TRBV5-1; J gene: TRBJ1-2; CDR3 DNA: TGCGCCAGCAGCTTGGAATGGTCCTATGGCTACACCTTC; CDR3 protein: CASSLEWSYGYTF
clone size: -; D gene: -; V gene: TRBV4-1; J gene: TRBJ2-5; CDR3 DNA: TGCGCCAGCAGCTCGACCCCAATTCGGGAGACCCAGTACTTC; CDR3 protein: CASSSTPIRETQYF
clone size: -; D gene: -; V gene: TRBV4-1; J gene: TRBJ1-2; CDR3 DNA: TGCGCCAGCAGCCGCATGGATGGGGGCTATGGCTACACCTTC; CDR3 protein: CASSRMDGGYGYTF
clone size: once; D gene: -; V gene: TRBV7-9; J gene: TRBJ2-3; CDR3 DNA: TGTGCCAGCAGCCCAAACACAGATACGCAGTATTTT; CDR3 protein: CASSPNTDTQYF
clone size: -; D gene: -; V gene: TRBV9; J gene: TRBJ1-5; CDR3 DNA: TGTGCCAGCAGTTCCGGGACAATTGGGATTCAGCCCCAGCATTTT; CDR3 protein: CASSSGTIGIQPQHF
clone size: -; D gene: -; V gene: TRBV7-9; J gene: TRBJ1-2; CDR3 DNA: TGTGCCAGCAGCTCCCCCGACAGGCCCGGCTACACCTTC; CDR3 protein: CASSSPDRPGYTF
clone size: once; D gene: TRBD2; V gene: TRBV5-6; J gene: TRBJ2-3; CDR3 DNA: TGTGCCAGCAGCTTGGCGGTAGCGGGGGGGTCCACAGATACGCAGTATTTT; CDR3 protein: CASSLAVAGGSTDTQYF
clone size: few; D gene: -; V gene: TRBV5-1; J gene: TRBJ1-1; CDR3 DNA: TGCGCCAGCAGCTTTGGGTCCATGAACACTGAAGCTTTCTTT; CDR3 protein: CASSFGSMNTEAFF
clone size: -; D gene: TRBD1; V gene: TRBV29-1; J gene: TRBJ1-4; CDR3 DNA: TGCAGCGTTTCCGGGACAGCATGGGAAAAACTGTTTTTT; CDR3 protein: CSVSGTAWEKLFF
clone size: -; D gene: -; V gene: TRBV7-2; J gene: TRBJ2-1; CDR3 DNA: TGTGCCAGCAGCTTGAGGCAGGGGCTGGAGCAGTTCTTC; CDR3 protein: CASSLRQGLEQFF
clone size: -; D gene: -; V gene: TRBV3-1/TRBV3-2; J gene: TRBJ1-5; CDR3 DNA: TGTGCCAGCAGCCAAGGTGCAGGGGATCAGCCCCAGCATTTT; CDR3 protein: CASSQGAGDQPQHF
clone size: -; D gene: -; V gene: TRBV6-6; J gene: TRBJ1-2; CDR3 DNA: TGTGCCAGCAGCCCACTGGGAGGAGGTAACTATGGCTACACCTTC; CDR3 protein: CASSPLGGGNYGYTF
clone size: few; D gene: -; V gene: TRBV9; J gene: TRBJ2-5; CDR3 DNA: TGTGCCAGCAGCGTAGGGGCTAGCAGAACTCAAGAGACCCAGTACTTC; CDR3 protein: CASSVGASRTQETQYF
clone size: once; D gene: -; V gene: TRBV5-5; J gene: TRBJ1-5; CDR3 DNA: TGTGCCAGCAGCTTGTCCTTGACAAGTAGCAATCAGCCCCAGCATTTT; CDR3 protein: CASSLSLTSSNQPQHF
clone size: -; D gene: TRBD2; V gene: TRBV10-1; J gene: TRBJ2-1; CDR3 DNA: TGCGCCAGCAGTGACGCCCTAGCGGGGGGTAAGGTTTACAATGAGCAGTTCTTC; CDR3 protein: CASSDALAGGKVYNEQFF
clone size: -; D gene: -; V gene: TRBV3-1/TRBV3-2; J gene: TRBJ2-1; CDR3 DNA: TGTGCCAGCAGCCAAGGAACCTCGGCCACGGAGCAGTTCTTC; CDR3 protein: CASSQGTSATEQFF
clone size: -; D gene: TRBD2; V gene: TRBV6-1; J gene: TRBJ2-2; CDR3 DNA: TGTGCCAGCAGTGAATACCTAGCGGGCGATGCGAACACCGGGGAGCTGTTTTTT; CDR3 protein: CASSEYLAGDANTGELFF
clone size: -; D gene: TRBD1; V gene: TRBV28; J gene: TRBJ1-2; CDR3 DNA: TGTGCCAGCAGTATCCAGGGGGGTCGGGGCTACACCTTC; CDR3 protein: CASSIQGGRGYTF
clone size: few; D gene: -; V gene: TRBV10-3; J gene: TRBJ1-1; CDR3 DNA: TGTGCCATCAGTGTAACGACGGACACTGAAGCTTTCTTT; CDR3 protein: CAISVTTDTEAFF
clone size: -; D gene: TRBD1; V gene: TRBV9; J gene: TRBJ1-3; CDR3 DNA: TGTGCCAGCAGCAGGGGGCAAAACTCTGGAAACACCATATATTTT; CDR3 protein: CASSRGQNSGNTIYF
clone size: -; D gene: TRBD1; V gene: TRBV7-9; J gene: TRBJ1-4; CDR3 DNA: TGTGCCAGCAGCTTAGGACAGGGGTTTGCAACTAATGAAAAACTGTTTTTT; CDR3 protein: CASSLGQGFATNEKLFF
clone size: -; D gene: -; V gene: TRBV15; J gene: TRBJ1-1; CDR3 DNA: TGTGCCACTTCATGGGAGGGCACTGAAGCTTTCTTT; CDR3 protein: CATSWEGTEAFF
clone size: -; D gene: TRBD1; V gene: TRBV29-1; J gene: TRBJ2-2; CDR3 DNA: TGCAGCGTGGAGACAGGGGAGAGGAGGGGCACCGGGGAGCTGTTTTTT; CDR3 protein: CSVETGERRGTGELFF
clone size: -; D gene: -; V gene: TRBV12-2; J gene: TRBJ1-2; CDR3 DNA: TGTGCAAGTCGCCCGGATAGTACAGGGGGCTCTCAGGACTATGGCTACACCTTC; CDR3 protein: CASRPDSTGGSQDYGYTF
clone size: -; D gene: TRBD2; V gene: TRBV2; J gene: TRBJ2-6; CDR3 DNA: TGTGCCAGCAACCGACTAGCGGGGGCCGCAGGGGCCAACGTCCTGACTTTC; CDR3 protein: CASNRLAGAAGANVLTF
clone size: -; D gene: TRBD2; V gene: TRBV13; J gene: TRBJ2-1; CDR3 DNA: TGTGCCAGCAGCCCTCAGGTAGCGGGGGGGTTATACAATGAGCAGTTCTTC; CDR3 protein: CASSPQVAGGLYNEQFF
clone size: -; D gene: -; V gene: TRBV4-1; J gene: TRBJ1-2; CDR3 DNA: TGCGCCAGCAGCCAAGAGTGGGGGCGGGAGAGCTATGGCTACACCTTC; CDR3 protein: CASSQEWGRESYGYTF
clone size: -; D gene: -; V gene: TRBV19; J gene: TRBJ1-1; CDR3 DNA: TGTGCCAGTATCGGAATTCAAGGTGGCCTGAACACTGAAGCTTTCTTT; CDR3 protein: CASIGIQGGLNTEAFF
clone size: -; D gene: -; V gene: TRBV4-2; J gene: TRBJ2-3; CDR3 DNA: TGTGCCAGCAGCCGGACTGGTACGCAGTATTTT; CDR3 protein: CASSRTGTQYF
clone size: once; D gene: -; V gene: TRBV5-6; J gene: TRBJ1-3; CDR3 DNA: TGTGCCAGCAGCTTCCAGGGTAACTCTGGAAACACCATATATTTT; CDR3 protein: CASSFQGNSGNTIYF
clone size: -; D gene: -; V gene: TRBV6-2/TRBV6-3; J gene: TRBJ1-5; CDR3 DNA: TGTGCCAGCAGTCTCACTATATGGCAGCCCCAGCATTTT; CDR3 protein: CASSLTIWQPQHF
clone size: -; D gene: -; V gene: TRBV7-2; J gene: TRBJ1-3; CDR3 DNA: TGTGCCAGCAGCTTAGGGCCGGGGTCTGGAAACACCATATATTTT; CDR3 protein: CASSLGPGSGNTIYF
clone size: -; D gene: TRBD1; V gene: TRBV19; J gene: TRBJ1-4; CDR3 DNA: TGTGCCAGTAGTATCATTGACAGGGACGAAAAACTGTTTTTT; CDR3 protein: CASSIIDRDEKLFF
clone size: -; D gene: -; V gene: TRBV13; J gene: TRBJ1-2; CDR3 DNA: TGTGCCAGCAGCTTAGGCTTCAGCGGGCTTAACTATGGCTACACCTTC; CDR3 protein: CASSLGFSGLNYGYTF
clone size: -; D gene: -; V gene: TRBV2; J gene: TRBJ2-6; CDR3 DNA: TGTGCCAGCAGTGAACGGGGGTCTGGGGCCAACGTCCTGACTTTC; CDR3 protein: CASSERGSGANVLTF
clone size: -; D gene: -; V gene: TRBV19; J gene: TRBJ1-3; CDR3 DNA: TGTGCCAGTAGTATACTAGGGGAGACTACTGGAAACACCATATATTTT; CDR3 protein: CASSILGETTGNTIYF